The source of this TCR beta chain is a study of T cells in narcolepsy. Findings and limits, study-wide: In some patient and control memory CD4+ samples, autoreactive clones were absent.

CDR1 SGHDN and CDR2 FVKESK come from the germline V gene. The CDR3 runs 11 residues. V was trimmed by 4 bases and J by 3 bases, leaving 3 bases between them. TCRdb's table, derived via immunoSEQ multiplex PCR, lists solely in-frame clones and lacks some. Of about 32,000 clones in the sample, 70% to 80% were seen once. Regarding this clone: Its antigen remains unidentified.

The receptor's source is a human donor with narcolepsy. The J gene is TRBJ1-2, the V gene TRBV14; the D is unclear. What was sequenced was CD45RA- memory CD4+ T cells from PBMCs. Here the CDR3 DNA reads TGTGCCAGCAGCCCGGACTATGGCTACACCTTC. It encodes CASSPDYGYTF.